This T cell receptor (beta chain) was obtained from a study of blood T cell repertoires in COVID-19. Germline V CDR1 and CDR2: LNHDA, SQIVND (reference sequence). The V gene lost 3 bases and the J gene lost 0 bases, with 9 bases spanning the gap. The CDR3 runs 15 residues. This clone was observed a handful of times. In the original processing: Reference gene primers were amplified, and this amplification served to estimate nucleated cell counts. The method was immunoSEQ multiplex PCR; TCRdb's version includes in-frame clones alone and lacks a portion of them. The V and J calls and the clone size are those of that table, but D and trimming were determined from the DNA. The sample carries more than 200,000 clones, 70% to 90% recorded once.

This chain uses TRBV19 with TRBJ1-5, with D unclear. The sequenced material came from peripheral blood. The TCR was taken from a man aged 40-49 years with acute or convalescent COVID-19. CDR3 residues: CASSIDTDSNQPQHF. The CDR3 DNA is TGTGCCAGTAGTATCGACACCGATAGCAATCAGCCCCAGCATTTT.